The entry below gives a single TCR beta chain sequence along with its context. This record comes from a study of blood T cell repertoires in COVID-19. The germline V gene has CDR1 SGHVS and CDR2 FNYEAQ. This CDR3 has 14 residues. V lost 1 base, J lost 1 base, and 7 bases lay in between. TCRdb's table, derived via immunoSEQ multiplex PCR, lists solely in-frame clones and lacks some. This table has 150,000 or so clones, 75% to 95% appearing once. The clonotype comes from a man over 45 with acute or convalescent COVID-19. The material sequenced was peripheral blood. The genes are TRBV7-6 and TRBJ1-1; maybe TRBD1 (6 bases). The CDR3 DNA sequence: TGTGCCAGCAGCTTAGGGACAGAGAACACTGAAGCTTTCTTT. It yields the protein CASSLGTENTEAFF.